A single sample is the source of the 8 T cell receptor beta chains below, sequenced in a study of blood T cell repertoires in COVID-19. Libraries were prepared by immunoSEQ multiplex PCR; TCRdb keeps only in-frame clonotypes and omits some of them. The table has 200,000 to 300,000 clones, just under 85% seen once. Sequenced material: peripheral blood. These TCRs come from an elderly man with acute or convalescent COVID-19.

The chain uses TRBV5-1 and TRBJ1-4; D call uncertain. Trimming left V 0 bases short and J 7 bases short, with 10 bases between. The CDR3 spans 14 residues. Germline V gene data show CDR1 as SGHRS and CDR2 as YFSETQ. The CDR3 protein is CASSLGGGSEKLFF. CDR3 bases: TGCGCCAGCAGCTTGGGCGGAGGAAGTGAAAAACTGTTTTTT.

J is TRBJ2-1 and V is TRBV24-1; 7 bases map to TRBD1. Germline CDR1 is KGHDR and CDR2 is SFDVKD. The CDR3 runs 15 residues. Trimming removed 3 bases from V and 3 bases from J; junction bases left unmatched: 4. The CDR3 loop is CATSDRQGNYNEQFF. In DNA form, the CDR3 reads TGTGCCACCAGTGATCGACAGGGTAACTACAATGAGCAGTTCTTC.

The rearrangement links TRBV6-5 to TRBJ2-2; D uncertain. There are 15 residues in the CDR3. Germline lookup yields CDR1 MNHEY and CDR2 SVGAGI. With 7 bases removed from V and 1 base from J, the gap between germline ends came to 13 bases. The CDR3 DNA reads as TGTGCCAGCACCTCCCACAACCAGAACACCGGGGAGCTGTTTTTT. Its translation: CASTSHNQNTGELFF.

The rearrangement joins TRBV6-5 to TRBJ2-1; 7 bases align to TRBD2. The CDR3 length is 15 residues. Germline lookup yields CDR1 MNHEY and CDR2 SVGAGI. J gave up 6 bases and V 7 bases, and 12 bases lay outside the gene matches. This chain's CDR3 is CASNRLAWGSNEQFF. DNA of the CDR3: TGTGCCAGCAACAGACTAGCTTGGGGTTCCAATGAGCAGTTCTTC.

CDR3 in amino acids: CASSPPRETGKETQYF. The CDR3 region has the DNA TGTGCCAGCTCACCACCGAGGGAAACAGGGAAAGAGACCCAGTACTTC. The chain recombines TRBV18 with TRBJ2-5; TRBD1 is a possible D gene (6 bases). The CDR3 sequence is 16 residues long. V shed 0 bases and J shed 3 bases, with 14 bases lying between them. Germline V gene sequence: CDR1 KGHSH, CDR2 LQKENI.

V is TRBV28 and J is TRBJ1-6; 11 bases map to TRBD1. The length of the CDR3 is 16 residues. Germline trimming cut 5 bases from V and 7 bases from J; bases unmatched to any gene: 7. The V gene's germline CDR1 is MDHEN and CDR2 SYDVKM. The CDR3 sequence is CASSGGQGARNSPLHF. The CDR3 DNA reads TGTGCCAGCAGTGGCGGACAGGGGGCACGGAATTCACCCCTCCACTTT. Looking up the rest from reference TRBV28 and TRBJ1-6 gives the full variable domain: DVKVTQSSRYLVKRTGEKVFLECVQDMDHENMFWYRQDPGLGLRLIYFSYDVKMKEKGDIPEGYSVSREKKERFSLILESASTNQTSMYLCASSGGQGARNSPLHFGNGTRLTVT.

V gene TRBV24-1 combines with J gene TRBJ2-2; 8 nucleotides agree with TRBD2. The V and J ends lost 2 bases and 5 bases, in that order; junction bases with no gene match: 15. Germline V gives CDR1 KGHDR, CDR2 SFDVKD. The CDR3 is 19 residues long. CDR3 loop: CATSDWGASGLKGTGELFF. The DNA of the CDR3 is TGTGCCACCAGTGATTGGGGGGCTAGCGGGTTAAAAGGAACCGGGGAGCTGTTTTTT.

The chain joins TRBV9 to TRBJ2-1; 9 bases align to TRBD2. Germline V gene data show CDR1 as SGDLS and CDR2 as YYNGEE. J was trimmed by 3 bases and V by 4 bases; bases with no gene match: 5. This CDR3 has 15 residues. The CDR3 DNA reads TGTGCCAGCAGCCGTAGCGGGGGAGGCTACAATGAGCAGTTCTTC. Encoded protein: CASSRSGGGYNEQFF.